These 31 T cell receptor beta chains share one sample of origin, sequenced in a study of CD8 T cells in ankylosing spondylitis. From the 5' RACE reads, TCRdb called clonotypes with MiXCR, one entry per CDR3 protein. The sample includes approximately 130,000 distinct CDR3 sequences, about an eighth of them seen just once. Sequencing was performed on blood, either unsorted or a sorted T cell fraction (not recorded which). Source of these receptors: a female donor with ankylosing spondylitis or in good health (not recorded which).

This clonotype showed up many times. V gene TRBV7-9 combines with J gene TRBJ1-1; the D gene is possibly TRBD1 (6 bases). The CDR3 spans 13 residues. V was trimmed by 7 bases and J by 4 bases, leaving 13 bases between them. Germline assignment: CDR1 SEHNR and CDR2 FQNEAQ (reference sequence). CDR3 sequence reads: CASIPGEGTEAFF. CDR3 DNA: TGTGCCAGCATCCCAGGGGAAGGCACTGAAGCTTTCTTT.

This clonotype occurred many times. J is TRBJ1-6 and V is TRBV5-1; D not resolved. The V end lost 1 base, the J end lost 8 bases, and 7 bases lay between the germline ends. Germline values: CDR1 SGHRS, CDR2 YFSETQ. This CDR3 region has 13 residues. DNA of the CDR3: TGCGCCAGCAGCTTGCGCTGGGATTCACCCCTCCACTTT. Encoded protein: CASSLRWDSPLHF. The entire variable domain, with the rest obtained from reference TRBV5-1 and TRBJ1-6, is as follows: KAGVTQTPRYLIKTRGQQVTLSCSPISGHRSVSWYQQTPGQGLQFLFEYFSETQRNKGNFPGRFSGRQFSNSRSEMNVSTLELGDSALYLCASSLRWDSPLHFGNGTRLTVT.

At least ten counts were recorded for this clonotype. This chain uses TRBV7-2 with TRBJ2-5, with a tentative D call TRBD2 (5 bases). The CDR3 runs to 13 residues. V was pared by 1 base and J by 5 bases, with 8 bases between. CDR1 and CDR2 from the germline V gene are SGHTA and FQGNSA. The CDR3 region has the DNA TGTGCCAGCAGCTTAGTTAGGGAGGAGACCCAGTACTTC. Its protein is CASSLVREETQYF.

With respect to this clonotype: The junction shows a germline mismatch at one end, possibly a read error. The V call is TRBV9, the J call TRBJ1-2; a possible D gene is TRBD1 (6 bases). The CDR3 sequence is 18 residues long. Germline CDR1 reads SGDLS; CDR2 reads YYNGEE. CDR3 DNA sequence: TGTGCCCGCAGCGGCGGGAGGGGGGGTGTAAATTATAACTATGGCTACACCTTC. Translating it yields CARSGGRGGVNYNYGYTF.

This clonotype was seen many times. The CDR3 reads CASIGQGGGARQPQHF. The CDR3 bases are TGTGCCAGTATCGGACAGGGAGGGGGAGCGAGGCAGCCCCAGCATTTT. The V gene is TRBV19, the J gene TRBJ1-5; 8 nucleotides line up with TRBD1. The J segment lost 7 bases and the V segment lost 7 bases, leaving 15 bases of the junction unmatched. This CDR3 is 16 amino acids long. Germline CDR1 is LNHDA and CDR2 is SQIVND (reference sequence).

The chain recombines TRBV6-5 with TRBJ1-2; 10 nucleotides align to TRBD1. CDR3 length: 15 residues. Germline V lookup: CDR1 MNHEY, CDR2 SVGAGI. V was pared by 4 bases and J by 5 bases, with 7 bases of the junction left unmatched. In DNA, the CDR3 is TGTGCCAGCAGTTCAAGGGACAGGGGAGGGTATGGCTACACCTTC. Its protein product is CASSSRDRGGYGYTF.

This clonotype has ten or more counts. This sequence joins TRBV20-1 and TRBJ2-1; D is ambiguous. Germline CDR1 reads DFQATT; CDR2 reads SNEGSKA (reference sequence). The CDR3 has 15 amino acids. V was clipped by 5 bases and J by 0 bases, with 14 bases between them. CDR3 bases: TGCAGTGCTCCGGACCCGCAGAGCTCCTACAATGAGCAGTTCTTC. Protein: CSAPDPQSSYNEQFF.

The V and J genes are TRBV5-1 and TRBJ2-1; 8 bases map to TRBD2. Germline CDR1 and CDR2: SGHRS and YFSETQ. The CDR3 spans 13 residues. V shed 1 base and J 15 bases; nucleotides not matched to a gene: 9. This chain's CDR3 is CASSLYSGSNPFF. The CDR3 coding sequence is TGCGCCAGCAGCTTGTACAGCGGGAGTAACCCGTTCTTC.

This clonotype was found many times. The chain carries TRBV6-4 and TRBJ1-2, with D perhaps matching TRBD1 (5 bases). The CDR3 totals 11 residues. CDR1 is MRHNA and CDR2 is SNTAGT in the germline V gene. V lost 4 bases and J lost 8, with 8 bases in between. The DNA for the CDR3 is TGTGCCAGCAGTGCCGGACACGGCTACACCTTC. It encodes CASSAGHGYTF.

Ten or more counts support this clonotype. This chain links TRBV12-3 or TRBV12-4 with TRBJ1-2; the D is unclear. The CDR3 runs 12 residues. The ends were cut back, 3 bases at V and 3 bases at J, with 5 bases in the middle. CDR3 region: CASSFIDYGYTF. The DNA of the CDR3 is TGTGCCAGCAGTTTCATCGACTATGGCTACACCTTC.

This clonotype was seen repeatedly, ten times or more. The CDR3 DNA is TGTGCCAGCCAGAGTCGGGAATTGAACACTGAAGCTTTCTTT. This translates into CASQSRELNTEAFF. J is TRBJ1-1 and V is TRBV18; D is ambiguous. V was shortened by 8 bases and J by 0 bases, with 13 bases between the two germline ends. CDR1 KGHSH and CDR2 LQKENI come from the germline V gene. The CDR3 has 14 residues.

This clonotype was recorded many times. The genes are TRBV3-1 and TRBJ2-1, with 10 bases lining up with TRBD2. The CDR3 has 15 residues. Per the germline V gene, CDR1 is LGHDT and CDR2 is YNNKEL (reference sequence). V lost 3 bases and J lost 8; bases outside the gene matches: 7. The CDR3 spells CASSHSGRYRYEQFF. The CDR3 DNA follows: TGTGCCAGCAGCCATAGCGGGAGGTATAGATATGAGCAGTTCTTC.

In its sample, this clonotype was seen many times. The chain employs TRBV15 and TRBJ1-2, with D unresolved. From germline, CDR1 is LNHNV and CDR2 YYDKDF (reference sequence). Trimming removed 5 bases at V and 6 bases at J, with 16 bases between. The CDR3 spans 14 residues. The CDR3 DNA sequence: TGTGCCACCAGCGGCCGACGGGGATTGGATGGCTACACCTTC. Residues: CATSGRRGLDGYTF.

This clonotype has ten or more counts. For the CDR3, the DNA is TGTGCCAGCAGTCCGGACGGGACGAGGAGGGGAAACACCATATATTTT. It codes for CASSPDGTRRGNTIYF. The V call is TRBV27, the J call TRBJ1-3, with D perhaps matching TRBD1 (5 bases). Trimming cost V 5 bases and J 4 bases, with 18 bases left between them. CDR3 size: 16 residues. CDR1 is MNHEY and CDR2 is SMNVEV in the germline V gene (reference sequence).

This clonotype was recorded a few times. The genes are TRBV27 and TRBJ2-2; tentative D call: TRBD2 (5 bases). Trimming pared 3 bases from V and 9 bases from J, leaving 14 bases between. The CDR3 consists of 14 residues. In germline, CDR1 is MNHEY, CDR2 SMNVEV (reference sequence). This chain's CDR3 is CASSLELVPRELFF. CDR3 in DNA: TGTGCCAGCAGTTTGGAACTAGTCCCCCGGGAGCTGTTTTTT.

The rearrangement joins TRBV11-3 to TRBJ1-6; 7 nucleotides line up with TRBD1. CDR1 and CDR2 (germline): SGHNT, YENEEA. The CDR3 is made up of 18 amino acids. V dropped 4 bases and J dropped 2; count of bases not matched to a gene: 11. The CDR3 DNA is TGTGCCAGCAGCTCTAGTCCAGGACAGGCGCCCTATAATTCACCCCTCCACTTT. As protein: CASSSSPGQAPYNSPLHF.

This clonotype has a count of ten or more. The chain couples TRBV5-1 to TRBJ2-6; D ambiguous. This CDR3 region has 15 residues. Deletions cut 4 bases from V and 1 base from J, with 9 bases between. CDR1 is SGHRS, CDR2 YFSETQ, per germline. CDR3 in DNA: TGCGCCAGCAGCGTCATAGGATCTGGGGCCAACGTCCTGACTTTC. Translation: CASSVIGSGANVLTF.

This clonotype showed up many times. The chain employs TRBV6-2 or TRBV6-3 and TRBJ2-1, with a tentative D call TRBD2 (6 bases). Trimming pared 7 bases from V and 4 bases from J, leaving 17 bases between. Germline CDR1 and CDR2: MNHEY and SVGEGT. CDR3 length: 15 residues. In DNA form, the CDR3 reads TGTGCCAGCACCCTAGCGAGAACTTCTTACAATGAGCAGTTCTTC. It translates to CASTLARTSYNEQFF.

This clonotype was counted many times. The chain combines TRBV12-3 or TRBV12-4 with TRBJ1-2; D gene uncertain. This CDR3 has 14 residues. V was shortened by 5 bases and J by 7 bases, with 17 bases between the two germline ends. The CDR3 DNA reads as TGTGCCAGCAGTCCCGAAGCCAAAACCCTTGGCTACACCTTC. Translated, it gives CASSPEAKTLGYTF.

This clonotype was seen ten or more times. The chain uses TRBV6-4 and TRBJ2-1, with D possibly TRBD2 on 5 matching bases. The germline gives CDR1 MRHNA, CDR2 SNTAGT. The CDR3 loop spans 16 amino acids. Between the trimmed V and J ends, which lost 1 base and 0 bases, there was a span of 10 bases. The CDR3 spells CASSDLTGSSYNEQFF. The CDR3 coding sequence is TGTGCCAGCAGTGACTTAACGGGGAGCTCCTACAATGAGCAGTTCTTC.

This clonotype came up many times. The chain recombines TRBV5-1 with TRBJ2-7, with D possibly being TRBD2 (6 bases). This CDR3 is built from 15 residues. Deletions cut 4 bases from V and 5 bases from J, with 19 bases between. The germline gives CDR1 SGHRS, CDR2 YFSETQ. Here the CDR3 reads CASSRGTVGWDEQYF. Here the CDR3 DNA reads TGCGCCAGCAGCCGGGGGACCGTGGGATGGGACGAGCAGTACTTC.

The V and J genes are TRBV28 and TRBJ2-2; 7 bases fit TRBD1. J lost 1 base, V lost 6 bases, and 2 bases had no gene match. Looked up from germline, CDR1 is MDHEN and CDR2 is SYDVKM. The CDR3 spans 14 residues. The CDR3: CASRTGMNTGELFF. The CDR3 coding sequence is TGTGCCAGCAGGACAGGGATGAACACCGGGGAGCTGTTTTTT.

The chain uses TRBV10-1 and TRBJ2-7, with 8 positions matching TRBD1. Germline V CDR1 and CDR2: WNHNN, SYGVQD (reference sequence). This CDR3 has 15 amino acids. Trimming removed 0 bases from V and 2 bases from J; junction bases left unmatched: 3. In nucleotides, the CDR3 is TGCGCCAGCAGTGAGTCAAGGACAGGGACCTACGAGCAGTACTTC. Amino acid sequence: CASSESRTGTYEQYF.

The table lists this clonotype with many counts. The chain has TRBV5-1 and TRBJ2-1; the D is unclear. Between the trimmed V and J ends, which lost 4 bases and 4 bases, there was a span of 15 bases. The CDR3 covers 15 residues. Germline assignment: CDR1 SGHRS and CDR2 YFSETQ. The CDR3 sequence: CASSPRTEKYNEQFF. Here the CDR3 DNA reads TGCGCCAGCAGCCCCCGGACGGAGAAGTACAATGAGCAGTTCTTC. Drawing the rest from reference TRBV5-1 and TRBJ2-1, the complete variable domain is KAGVTQTPRYLIKTRGQQVTLSCSPISGHRSVSWYQQTPGQGLQFLFEYFSETQRNKGNFPGRFSGRQFSNSRSEMNVSTLELGDSALYLCASSPRTEKYNEQFFGPGTRLTVL.

The chain is built from TRBV6-1 and TRBJ2-1; the match to TRBD2 covers 8 bases. Germline trimming cut 2 bases from V and 7 bases from J; bases unmatched to any gene: 7. Per the germline V gene, CDR1 is MNHNS and CDR2 is SASEGT. The CDR3 consists of 15 residues. CDR3 DNA sequence: TGTGCCAGCAGTGAAAGGCCCGGGACTAGTAATGAGCAGTTCTTC. Residues: CASSERPGTSNEQFF.

The rearrangement uses TRBV19 and TRBJ1-2, with a possible D match to TRBD1 (6 bases). Germline V gives CDR1 LNHDA, CDR2 SQIVND (reference sequence). This CDR3 is built from 16 residues. Trimming removed 5 bases from V and 1 base from J, with 17 bases in between. The CDR3 nucleotides read TGTGCCAGTAGTGCCGCCGGCAGGGGAAGTAACTATGGCTACACCTTC. Residues: CASSAAGRGSNYGYTF.

At least ten counts were recorded for this clonotype. The gene calls are TRBV7-8 and TRBJ2-2; 7 nucleotides agree with TRBD1. CDR3 length equals 15 residues. From germline, CDR1 is SGHVS and CDR2 FQNEAQ. The J segment lost 4 bases and the V segment lost 3 bases, leaving 5 bases of the junction unmatched. CDR3 nucleotides: TGTGCCAGCAGCTTCAACAGGGGTGGCACCGGGGAGCTGTTTTTT. Its protein product is CASSFNRGGTGELFF.

This clonotype has at least ten counts. This rearrangement joins TRBV5-1 to TRBJ2-1; D is unclear. This CDR3 contains 14 residues. Germline CDR1 reads SGHRS; CDR2 reads YFSETQ. Trimming pared 4 bases from V and 6 bases from J, leaving 14 bases between. CDR3 in amino acids: CASSHPYSPNEQFF. The CDR3 DNA follows: TGCGCCAGCAGCCATCCCTACTCTCCCAATGAGCAGTTCTTC.

This clonotype showed up many times. The chain links TRBV20-1 to TRBJ1-5; no firm D call. This CDR3 is built from 15 residues. V shed 1 base and J shed 1 base, with 11 bases lying between them. Germline CDR1 reads DFQATT; CDR2 reads SNEGSKA (reference sequence). CDR3 amino acids: CSARVGRKSNQPQHF. CDR3 in DNA: TGCAGTGCTAGAGTTGGTCGGAAGAGCAATCAGCCCCAGCATTTT.

In its sample, this clonotype was seen many times. The rearrangement joins TRBV3-1 to TRBJ1-2; TRBD1 matches 7 bases. The CDR3 totals 12 residues. V lost 4 bases, J lost 6 bases, and 2 bases stayed unmatched. CDR1 and CDR2 (germline): LGHDT, YNNKEL (reference sequence). The CDR3 DNA is TGTGCCAGCAGCCCAGGGGGTCATGGCTACACCTTC. Amino acid sequence: CASSPGGHGYTF.

This clonotype was picked up a small number of times. The V and J genes are TRBV4-2 and TRBJ2-7; 10 positions match TRBD2. Germline V gives CDR1 LGHNA, CDR2 YNFKEQ. V dropped 4 bases and J dropped 0; count of bases not matched to a gene: 3. This CDR3 is built from 15 residues. The CDR3 nucleotides read TGTGCCAGCAGCCCCGGGACTAGCGTCTCCTACGAGCAGTACTTC. This encodes CASSPGTSVSYEQYF.